The rows below give T cell receptor beta chains drawn from one sample of a study of cytomegalovirus exposure and HLA in healthy donors. TCRdb's table, derived via immunoSEQ multiplex PCR, lists solely in-frame clones and lacks some. Among about 200,000 clones listed, approximately 81% were seen once. Sequencing was performed on PBMCs. The receptors shown here come from a man under 40 in good health and CMV-seronegative. Both conserved end residues are part of each CDR3. A D gene is named only where the DNA matches it firmly. A clone size is listed for some rows: how often the clone was seen (once, few, many), or a class if it is expanded.

d_call j_call clone_size v_call cdr3_aa cdr3_nt
TRBD1 TRBJ1-1 few TRBV6-5 CASSTTGTEAFF TGTGCCAGCAGCACGACAGGGACTGAAGCTTTCTTT
NA TRBJ2-1 NA TRBV9 CASSVDVRGTNNEQFF TGTGCCAGCAGCGTAGATGTTAGGGGGACCAACAATGAGCAGTTCTTC
NA TRBJ1-2 NA TRBV11-2 CASSARGGLNYGYTF TGTGCCAGCAGCGCCCGGGGGGGCCTTAACTATGGCTACACCTTC
TRBD1 TRBJ1-1 few TRBV2 CASRTGLVNTEAFF TGTGCCAGCAGGACAGGGCTCGTGAACACTGAAGCTTTCTTT
NA TRBJ1-4 NA TRBV6-5 CASSYFGPGANEKLFF TGTGCCAGCAGTTACTTCGGTCCAGGGGCTAATGAAAAACTGTTTTTT
NA TRBJ1-6 few TRBV4-1 CASSLQGSSYNSPLHF TGCGCCAGCAGCTTACAGGGTAGCTCCTATAATTCACCCCTCCACTTT
NA TRBJ2-1 NA TRBV27 CASSSGLIYNEQFF TGTGCCAGCAGTTCCGGACTAATATACAATGAGCAGTTCTTC
NA TRBJ1-1 NA TRBV27 CASSFGGTETTEAFF TGTGCCAGCAGTTTTGGGGGGACGGAGACTACTGAAGCTTTCTTT
TRBD2 TRBJ2-7 NA TRBV2 CASRGRGGNEQYF TGTGCCAGCAGGGGGCGGGGGGGGAACGAGCAGTACTTC
TRBD1 TRBJ1-1 few TRBV7-9 CASSSLRTGKVNTEAFF TGTGCCAGCAGCTCCCTCCGGACAGGGAAGGTGAACACTGAAGCTTTCTTT
NA TRBJ1-1 NA TRBV5-8 CASSFANRGTEAFF TGTGCCAGCAGCTTTGCGAACCGCGGCACTGAAGCTTTCTTT
TRBD1 TRBJ2-7 NA TRBV6-5 CASAQGFREQYF TGTGCCAGCGCACAGGGGTTTCGCGAGCAGTACTTC
TRBD1 TRBJ2-3 NA TRBV7-9 CASSVDRERFTDTQYF TGTGCCAGCAGCGTCGACAGGGAAAGATTCACAGATACGCAGTATTTT
NA TRBJ1-5 NA TRBV2 CASSVDSNNQAQHF TGTGCCAGCAGTGTGGACAGCAATAATCAAGCCCAGCATTTT
NA TRBJ1-5 NA TRBV2 CATRPGSNQPQHF TGTGCCACCAGACCAGGCAGCAATCAGCCCCAGCATTTT
TRBD2 TRBJ2-7 NA TRBV10-3 CAIQPGLAGGLYEQYF TGTGCCATCCAACCAGGACTAGCGGGGGGCTTGTACGAGCAGTACTTC
TRBD1 TRBJ1-6 NA TRBV27 CASSFRGQGSALHF TGTGCCAGCAGTTTTCGGGGACAGGGCTCAGCCCTCCACTTT
NA TRBJ1-1 NA TRBV2 CASLVGTQGDTEAFF TGTGCCAGCCTAGTCGGGACACAAGGGGACACTGAAGCTTTCTTT
TRBD2 TRBJ2-3 NA TRBV2 CASVGARLAASTDTQYF TGTGCCAGCGTTGGGGCTAGACTAGCGGCTAGCACAGATACGCAGTATTTT
NA TRBJ1-2 NA TRBV10-3 CAISEADSNYGYTF TGTGCCATCAGTGAGGCGGACAGTAACTATGGCTACACCTTC
NA TRBJ2-4 NA TRBV7-9 CASSPGTENIQYF TGTGCCAGCAGCCCCGGGACTGAAAACATTCAGTACTTC
NA TRBJ1-2 NA TRBV4-2 CASSQDRVLYGYTF TGTGCCAGCAGCCAAGATCGGGTATTATATGGCTACACCTTC
TRBD2 TRBJ2-5 NA TRBV5-1 CASSPSGGGETQYF TGCGCCAGCAGCCCTAGCGGGGGCGGAGAGACCCAGTACTTC